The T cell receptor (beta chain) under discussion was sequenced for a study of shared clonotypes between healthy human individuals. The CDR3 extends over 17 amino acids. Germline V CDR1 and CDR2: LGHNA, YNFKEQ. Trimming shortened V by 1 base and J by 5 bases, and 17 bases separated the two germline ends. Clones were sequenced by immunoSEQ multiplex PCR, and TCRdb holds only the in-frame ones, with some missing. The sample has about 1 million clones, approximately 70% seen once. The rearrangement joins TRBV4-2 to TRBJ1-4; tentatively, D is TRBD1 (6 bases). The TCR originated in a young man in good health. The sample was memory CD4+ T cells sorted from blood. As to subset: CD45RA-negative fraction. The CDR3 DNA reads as TGTGCCAGCAGCCAAGCCTCCGGGGGCAAGGCGAATGAAAAACTGTTTTTT. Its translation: CASSQASGGKANEKLFF.